These 30 T cell receptor beta chains were sequenced from one sample in a study of blood T cell dynamics during melanoma immunotherapy. The time point here: week 3, after first cycle of checkpoint inhibitor. Data came from immunoSEQ multiplex PCR; TCRdb stores just in-frame clones and leaves some out. The table shows 25,000 to 35,000 clones, with 75% to 90% occurring only once. Source: blood, taken from a patient treated with checkpoint blockade. The receptor set was obtained from a human donor with melanoma.

The V gene is TRBV7-6, the J gene TRBJ2-5; a weak D match, TRBD1 (5 bases). The CDR3 has 14 amino acids. The germline CDR1 and CDR2 sequences are SGHVS and FNYEAQ. The ends were cut back, 3 bases at V and 5 bases at J, with 13 bases in the middle. The DNA of the CDR3 is TGTGCCAGCAGCTTGGACACCTTTGAGGAGACCCAGTACTTC. Residues: CASSLDTFEETQYF.

This clone was detected once. The V call is TRBV29-1, the J call TRBJ2-1, with 11 bases fitting TRBD1. V trimming: 0 bases; J trimming: 6 bases; junction bases outside the gene matches: 1. This CDR3 has 14 amino acids. Germline V gene lookup returns CDR1 SQVTM and CDR2 ANQGSEA. In DNA, the CDR3 is TGCAGCGTTGAAGACGGGACAGGGGGCAATGAGCAGTTCTTC. Translating gives CSVEDGTGGNEQFF.

This clone was counted between two and nine times. This rearrangement joins TRBV10-3 to TRBJ2-1, with D uncertain. The V gene's germline CDR1 is ENHRY and CDR2 SYGVKD. CDR3 size: 13 residues. Trimming removed 10 bases from V and 0 bases from J, with 10 bases in between. The CDR3: CASSLSSYNEQFF. The DNA of the CDR3 is TGTGCCAGCTCCTTGAGCTCCTACAATGAGCAGTTCTTC.

This rearrangement joins TRBV6-5 to TRBJ2-2, with 7 bases that match TRBD1. The CDR3 loop spans 14 amino acids. With 7 bases clipped from V and 5 bases from J, the junction kept 7 bases outside the gene matches. CDR1 and CDR2 (germline): MNHEY, SVGAGI. The CDR3 nucleotides are TGTGCCAGCACCAAGGGGGCCGGGACCGGGGAGCTGTTTTTT. Encoded protein: CASTKGAGTGELFF.

The chain joins TRBV7-8 to TRBJ1-5; D remains ambiguous. V shed 0 bases and J shed 1 base, with 10 bases lying between them. Germline CDR1 reads SGHVS; CDR2 reads FQNEAQ. The CDR3 totals 16 residues. In DNA form, the CDR3 reads TGTGCCAGCAGCTTAGCGCTAACCAGCAGCAATCAGCCCCAGCATTTT. Translated: CASSLALTSSNQPQHF.

The chain carries TRBV11-2 and TRBJ1-6; 7 bases are shared with TRBD1. Germline V gives CDR1 SGHAT, CDR2 FQNNGV. Trimming removed 5 bases from V and 5 bases from J; junction bases left unmatched: 9. The CDR3 covers 16 residues. The CDR3 bases are TGTGCCAGCAGCCGAGGAAGGGGGCTAGATAATTCACCCCTCCACTTT. Its protein product is CASSRGRGLDNSPLHF.

The chain links TRBV5-8 to TRBJ1-1; a weak D match, TRBD1 (6 bases). Germline-derived CDR1 and CDR2 are SGHTS and YDEGEE. This CDR3 is 14 amino acids long. V lost 1 base and J lost 6, with 13 bases in between. CDR3 sequence: CASSLMGASAEAFF. The CDR3 DNA sequence: TGTGCCAGCAGCTTGATGGGGGCGAGCGCTGAAGCTTTCTTT.

This chain connects TRBV6-1 to TRBJ2-5; D is unresolved. Per germline, CDR1 MNHNS and CDR2 SASEGT. V dropped 2 bases and J dropped 4 bases, with 5 bases sitting between them. This CDR3 is built from 12 residues. The DNA of the CDR3 is TGTGCCAGCAGTGAACGACGAGAGACCCAGTACTTC. Residues: CASSERRETQYF.

This clone is categorized as medium-sized. The chain carries TRBV4-1 and TRBJ2-3, with 8 nucleotides matching TRBD2. Unmatched junction bases numbered 7, after V lost 3 bases and J lost 5 bases. The CDR3 runs 15 residues. In germline, CDR1 is MGHRA, CDR2 YSYEKL. The CDR3 bases are TGCGCCAGCAGCCATCGGACTAGCAGTCAAGATACGCAGTATTTT. Translation gives CASSHRTSSQDTQYF.

The chain is built from TRBV12-5 and TRBJ1-1; TRBD1 is a possible D gene (5 bases). The CDR3 loop spans 14 amino acids. Per germline, CDR1 LGHNT and CDR2 FRNRAP. V was trimmed by 6 bases and J by 0 bases, leaving 11 bases between them. DNA of the CDR3: TGTGCTAGTGGAGTTGGGGGGATGAACACTGAAGCTTTCTTT. Protein product: CASGVGGMNTEAFF.

The gene calls are TRBV7-9 and TRBJ2-5; the D gene is possibly TRBD1 (6 bases). Germline CDR1 and CDR2: SEHNR and FQNEAQ (reference sequence). Trimming stripped 3 bases from V and 5 bases from J, with 13 bases between. The CDR3 has 14 residues. CDR3: CASSLVGGRETQYF. The CDR3 coding sequence is TGTGCCAGCAGCTTGGTTGGGGGCCGGGAGACCCAGTACTTC.

The V and J genes are TRBV28 and TRBJ2-1, with 8 bases aligning to TRBD2. Trimming took 8 bases from V and 4 from J; bases not matched to a gene: 13. This CDR3 comprises 16 residues. CDR1 and CDR2 from the germline V gene are MDHEN and SYDVKM. The CDR3: CASHDALAGSYNEQFF. For the CDR3, the DNA is TGTGCCAGCCATGATGCTCTAGCGGGCTCTTACAATGAGCAGTTCTTC.

The rearrangement joins TRBV28 to TRBJ2-1, with 7 nucleotides matching TRBD2. The CDR3 is 16 amino acids. Germline V CDR1 and CDR2: MDHEN, SYDVKM. The V segment lost 5 bases and the J segment 4 bases; nucleotides outside the gene matches: 11. This chain's CDR3 is CASSLEGGGIYNEQFF. DNA for the CDR3: TGTGCCAGCAGTCTGGAGGGCGGGGGTATTTACAATGAGCAGTTCTTC.

In its sample, this clone was seen once. The chain has TRBV4-2 and TRBJ2-7; D tentatively fits TRBD1 or TRBD2 (6 bases each). This CDR3 comprises 17 residues. V was trimmed by 0 bases and J by 0 bases, leaving 15 bases between them. Germline CDR1 and CDR2: LGHNA and YNFKEQ. The CDR3 nucleotides are TGTGCCAGCAGCCAAGATCGGGGGCAGGACCTCTCCTACGAGCAGTACTTC. Amino acid sequence: CASSQDRGQDLSYEQYF.

J is TRBJ2-1 and V is TRBV9; no firm D call. The germline CDR1 and CDR2 sequences are SGDLS and YYNGEE. With 0 bases removed from V and 1 base from J, the gap between germline ends came to 8 bases. This CDR3 region has 15 residues. For the CDR3, the DNA is TGTGCCAGCAGCGTAGGGCGACTGTCCTACAATGAGCAGTTCTTC. Protein: CASSVGRLSYNEQFF.

The genes are TRBV9 and TRBJ1-1, with 8 bases identical to TRBD1. CDR3 length equals 15 residues. Looked up from germline, CDR1 is SGDLS and CDR2 is YYNGEE. J lost 2 bases, V lost 0 bases, and 3 bases had no gene match. The CDR3 reads CASSVGRGRNTEAFF. The DNA for the CDR3 is TGTGCCAGCAGCGTAGGCAGGGGGCGAAACACTGAAGCTTTCTTT.

The rearrangement links TRBV9 to TRBJ1-6; D unclear. The ends were cut back, 3 bases at V and 0 bases at J, with 7 bases in the middle. The germline gives CDR1 SGDLS, CDR2 YYNGEE. There are 15 residues in the CDR3. CDR3 sequence: CASSGRNSYNSPLHF. CDR3 nucleotide sequence: TGTGCCAGCAGCGGGCGGAACTCCTATAATTCACCCCTCCACTTT. The full variable domain, with the rest looked up from reference TRBV9 and TRBJ1-6, is DSGVTQTPKHLITATGQRVTLRCSPRSGDLSVYWYQQSLDQGLQFLIQYYNGEERAKGNILERFSAQQFPDLHSELNLSSLELGDSALYFCASSGRNSYNSPLHFGNGTRLTVT.

V and J are TRBV5-1 and TRBJ1-1, with 8 bases aligning to TRBD1. The CDR3 sequence is 13 residues long. V lost 3 bases to trimming and J lost 4 bases; unmatched junction nucleotides: 2. Germline V gene lookup returns CDR1 SGHRS and CDR2 YFSETQ. In DNA form, the CDR3 reads TGCGCCAGCAGCTCCAGGGGGCCCACTGAAGCTTTCTTT. Protein sequence: CASSSRGPTEAFF.

The rearrangement uses TRBV10-1 and TRBJ1-2; 8 positions match TRBD1. The CDR3 runs to 17 residues. The germline V gene encodes CDR1 WNHNN and CDR2 SYGVQD (reference sequence). The trim removed 4 bases at V and 3 bases at J, leaving 13 bases unmatched. The CDR3 DNA follows: TGCGCCAGCAGTGTAAGGACAGGGAAGAGGACGGACTATGGCTACACCTTC. It specifies CASSVRTGKRTDYGYTF.

The rearrangement uses TRBV29-1 and TRBJ1-3; the D is unclear. V was clipped by 4 bases and J by 1 base, with 5 bases between them. The CDR3 runs 12 residues. Germline V gene sequence: CDR1 SQVTM, CDR2 ANQGSEA. CDR3: CSVGTSGNTIYF. CDR3 nucleotide sequence: TGCAGCGTTGGGACTTCTGGAAACACCATATATTTT.

This chain links TRBV5-1 with TRBJ2-1, with a tentative D call TRBD2 (6 bases). The CDR3 runs 13 residues. The V end was cut by 0 bases, the J end by 7 bases, with 8 bases between. Germline CDR1 reads SGHRS; CDR2 reads YFSETQ. The CDR3: CASSLDGGNEQFF. DNA for the CDR3: TGCGCCAGCAGCTTGGACGGAGGGAATGAGCAGTTCTTC. Together with reference TRBV5-1 and TRBJ2-1, the CDR3 gives the full variable domain: KAGVTQTPRYLIKTRGQQVTLSCSPISGHRSVSWYQQTPGQGLQFLFEYFSETQRNKGNFPGRFSGRQFSNSRSEMNVSTLELGDSALYLCASSLDGGNEQFFGPGTRLTVL.

This rearrangement joins TRBV9 to TRBJ1-3; no clear D. V lost 0 bases, J lost 2 bases, and 3 bases lay in between. The CDR3 is 13 residues long. The germline V gene encodes CDR1 SGDLS and CDR2 YYNGEE. The CDR3 nucleotides read TGTGCCAGCAGCGTAGAGGCTGGAAACACCATATATTTT. It is translated as CASSVEAGNTIYF.

This rearrangement joins TRBV4-1 to TRBJ1-2; weak D call: TRBD1 (5 bases). Deletions cut 4 bases from V and 4 bases from J, with 16 bases between. Germline CDR1 is MGHRA and CDR2 is YSYEKL. This CDR3 contains 15 residues. CDR3 bases: TGCGCCAGCAGCCCCCCCCTGGGGGGAGCCTATGGCTACACCTTC. Amino acids: CASSPPLGGAYGYTF.

V and J are TRBV19 and TRBJ1-2, with no clear D. The V gene lost 4 bases and the J gene lost 6 bases, with 15 bases spanning the gap. Germline V CDR1 and CDR2: LNHDA, SQIVND (reference sequence). The CDR3 has 14 residues. DNA of the CDR3: TGTGCCAGTAGTACTATAGGTTATGACCATGGCTACACCTTC. Encoded protein: CASSTIGYDHGYTF.

This chain connects TRBV10-3 to TRBJ2-7; D unresolved. The CDR3 runs to 15 residues. Germline loops: CDR1 ENHRY, CDR2 SYGVKD. V was clipped by 5 bases and J by 0 bases, with 14 bases between them. The CDR3 nucleotides read TGTGCCATCAGTCCCGGTATCACAACCTCCTACGAGCAGTACTTC. Its protein is CAISPGITTSYEQYF.

The rearrangement joins TRBV28 to TRBJ1-4; D unresolved. Germline CDR1 and CDR2: MDHEN and SYDVKM. This CDR3 contains 14 residues. The V gene lost 2 bases and the J gene lost 10 bases, with 14 bases spanning the gap. The CDR3 DNA is TGTGCCAGCAGTTTAATGGCAGAAATTCCAAAACTGTTTTTT. Translated, it gives CASSLMAEIPKLFF.

This chain links TRBV27 with TRBJ2-7, with D possibly TRBD2 on 6 matching bases. The CDR3 runs to 16 residues. Trimming removed 5 bases at V and 3 bases at J, with 20 bases between. CDR1 is MNHEY, CDR2 SMNVEV, per germline (reference sequence). In DNA, the CDR3 is TGTGCCAGCAGTGACCTGAAAGCGGTGGGAGGCTACGAGCAGTACTTC. Its translation: CASSDLKAVGGYEQYF.

In regard to this clone: One end of the junction does not line up with germline, which may come from a read error. The chain uses TRBV2 and TRBJ1-1; D is ambiguous. Germline lookup yields CDR1 SNHLY and CDR2 FYNNEI. The CDR3 contains 14 residues. CDR3 coding DNA: TGTGCCAGCAGTCCAAACCCGAGTACCGACAACACCTTATTT. Protein product: CASSPNPSTDNTLF.

The chain combines TRBV7-2 with TRBJ1-1; D is ambiguous. Germline V gene sequence: CDR1 SGHTA, CDR2 FQGNSA. This CDR3 has 16 residues. The V gene lost 5 bases and the J gene lost 4 bases, with 20 bases spanning the gap. CDR3 region: CASSASVLPRGTEAFF. CDR3 nucleotides: TGTGCCAGCAGCGCCTCGGTACTTCCTCGAGGCACTGAAGCTTTCTTT.

The chain combines TRBV7-2 with TRBJ2-7; D is ambiguous. CDR1 SGHTA and CDR2 FQGNSA come from the germline V gene. This CDR3 contains 13 residues. Trimming took 5 bases from V and 3 from J, leaving 11 bases between them. CDR3 bases: TGTGCCAGCAGCCCCCGGGCAGACTACGAGCAGTACTTC. This encodes CASSPRADYEQYF.